This TCR beta chain was captured by sequencing in a study of immune evolution from preneoplasia to lung adenocarcinoma. General study findings and limits: From normal lung to invasive adenocarcinoma, top clone frequencies appeared to decrease. Later-stage lesions seemingly showed higher T cell density and diversity than normal lung.

Generated by immunoSEQ multiplex PCR, the TCRdb table keeps only in-frame clones and is missing some. The data show around 3,000 clones, approximately 84% seen once. Patient tissue came from resections in Japan or China, 2014–2017. H&E slides confirmed each diagnosis, reviewed by two pathologists independently. Comments on this clone: Antigen: not known.

This CDR3 has 15 residues. Germline CDR1 reads SGDLS; CDR2 reads YYNGEE. The J segment lost 4 bases and the V segment lost 3 bases, leaving 7 bases of the junction unmatched. The clonotype originates from a person aged 60-79 years with lung adenocarcinoma. This chain connects TRBV9 to TRBJ1-2; TRBD1 aligns across 9 bases. Sequenced material: FFPE adjacent normal lung tissue. CDR3 bases: TGTGCCAGCAGCGGTAACAGGGGGCCCTTCTATGGCTACACCTTC. Translated, it gives CASSGNRGPFYGYTF.